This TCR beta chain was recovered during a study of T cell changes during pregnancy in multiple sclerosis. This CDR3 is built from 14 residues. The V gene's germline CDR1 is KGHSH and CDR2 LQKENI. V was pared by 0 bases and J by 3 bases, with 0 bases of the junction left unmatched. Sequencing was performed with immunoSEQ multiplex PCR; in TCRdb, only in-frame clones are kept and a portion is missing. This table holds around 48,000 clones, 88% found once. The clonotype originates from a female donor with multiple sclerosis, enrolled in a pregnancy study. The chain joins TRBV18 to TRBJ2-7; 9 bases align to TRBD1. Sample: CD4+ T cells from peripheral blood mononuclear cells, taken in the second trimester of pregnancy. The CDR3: CASSPPGQGYEQYF. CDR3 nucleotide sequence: TGTGCCAGCTCACCACCGGGACAGGGCTACGAGCAGTACTTC.